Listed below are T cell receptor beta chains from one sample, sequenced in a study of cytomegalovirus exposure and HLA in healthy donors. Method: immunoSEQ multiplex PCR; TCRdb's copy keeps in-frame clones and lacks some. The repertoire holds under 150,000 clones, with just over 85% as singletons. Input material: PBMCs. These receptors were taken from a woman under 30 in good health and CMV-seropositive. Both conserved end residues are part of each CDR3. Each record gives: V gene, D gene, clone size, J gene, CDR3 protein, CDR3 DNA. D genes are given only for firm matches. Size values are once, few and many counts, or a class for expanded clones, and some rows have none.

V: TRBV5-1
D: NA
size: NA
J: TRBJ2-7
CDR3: CASSGGRGAYEQYF
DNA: TGCGCCAGCAGCGGGGGCCGTGGAGCCTACGAGCAGTACTTC

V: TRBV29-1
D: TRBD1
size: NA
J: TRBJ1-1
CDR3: CSVRTGNTEAFF
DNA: TGCAGCGTTCGGACAGGGAACACTGAAGCTTTCTTT

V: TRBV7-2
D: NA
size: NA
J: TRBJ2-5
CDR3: CASSWRTGGETQYF
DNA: TGTGCCAGCAGCTGGCGGACAGGAGGGGAGACCCAGTACTTC

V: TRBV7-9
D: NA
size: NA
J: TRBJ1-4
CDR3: CASSAQNEKLFF
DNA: TGTGCCAGCAGCGCGCAAAATGAAAAACTGTTTTTT

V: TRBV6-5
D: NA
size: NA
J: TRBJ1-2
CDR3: CASRVGPQGGYGYTF
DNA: TGTGCCAGCCGAGTAGGTCCGCAGGGCGGTTATGGCTACACCTTC

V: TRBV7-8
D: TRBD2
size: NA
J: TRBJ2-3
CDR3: CASSLITSADTQYF
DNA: TGTGCCAGCAGCTTAATAACTAGCGCAGATACGCAGTATTTT

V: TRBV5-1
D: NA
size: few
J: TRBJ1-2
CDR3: CASSLEGGYTF
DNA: TGCGCCAGCAGCTTGGAGGGGGGCTACACCTTC

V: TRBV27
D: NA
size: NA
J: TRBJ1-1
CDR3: CASLNGYEAFF
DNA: TGTGCCAGCTTAAACGGTTATGAAGCTTTCTTT

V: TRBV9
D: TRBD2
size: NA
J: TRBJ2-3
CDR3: CASSVVLAGDTQYF
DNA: TGTGCCAGCAGCGTAGTTCTAGCGGGAGATACGCAGTATTTT

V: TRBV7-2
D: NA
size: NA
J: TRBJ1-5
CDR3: CASSPPGVTGPQHF
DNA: TGTGCCAGCAGCCCCCCCGGGGTGACGGGGCCCCAGCATTTT

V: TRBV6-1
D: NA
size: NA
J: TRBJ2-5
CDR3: CASSEEGRRLQRPQYF
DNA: TGTGCCAGCAGTGAAGAAGGGAGAAGGCTTCAACGGCCCCAGTACTTC

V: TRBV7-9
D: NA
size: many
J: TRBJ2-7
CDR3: CASSSPGGAPYEQYF
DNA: TGTGCCAGCAGCTCCCCCGGGGGTGCCCCCTACGAGCAGTACTTC